These 29 T cell receptor beta chains originate from one sample sequenced in a study of early T cells in non-severe SARS-CoV-2 infection. In TCRdb, the 5' RACE reads were re-called with MiXCR into one record per CDR3 protein. This sample has approximately 90,000 distinct CDR3 sequences; more than 9.5% occur once, and the top ten carry around 4.7%. The material was whole blood, obtained at baseline. These receptors were obtained from an adult who was a healthcare worker with PCR-confirmed SARS-CoV-2 infection or an uninfected control (not recorded which).

This clonotype was seen repeatedly, ten times or more. The V gene is TRBV7-9, the J gene TRBJ2-7; 7 nucleotides match TRBD1. The V gene's germline CDR1 is SEHNR and CDR2 FQNEAQ (reference sequence). The CDR3 is made up of 17 amino acids. With 5 bases clipped from V and 2 bases from J, the junction kept 15 bases outside the gene matches. The DNA for the CDR3 is TGTGCCAGCAGCACGAGATCCGGGACAGAGCTGCCCTACGAGCAGTACTTC. Amino acids: CASSTRSGTELPYEQYF.

V and J are TRBV10-3 and TRBJ2-3; the D gene is possibly TRBD2 (5 bases). From germline, CDR1 is ENHRY and CDR2 SYGVKD. Trimming left V 3 bases short and J 3 bases short, with 16 bases between. The CDR3 extends over 16 amino acids. CDR3 sequence: CAISDEGHFNTDTQYF. DNA of the CDR3: TGTGCCATCAGTGACGAGGGTCACTTCAATACAGATACGCAGTATTTT.

The V call is TRBV19, the J call TRBJ2-3; D possibly corresponds to TRBD2 (6 bases). Germline V gene lookup returns CDR1 LNHDA and CDR2 SQIVND (reference sequence). Trimming took 9 bases from V and 14 from J, leaving 24 bases between them. CDR3 length equals 13 residues. This CDR3 reads CASTKWESSVWYF. CDR3 nucleotides: TGTGCCAGCACCAAATGGGAGTCTAGCGTTTGGTATTTT.

This clonotype has a handful of counts. The gene calls are TRBV6-6 and TRBJ1-2; D not certain. Trimming pared 0 bases from V and 0 bases from J, leaving 5 bases between. This CDR3 spans 14 amino acids. Germline V lookup: CDR1 MNHNY, CDR2 SVGAGI (reference sequence). The CDR3 reads CASSYSAANYGYTF. The CDR3 nucleotides are TGTGCCAGCAGTTACTCCGCGGCTAACTATGGCTACACCTTC.

This clonotype was seen repeatedly, ten times or more. The rearrangement uses TRBV5-1 and TRBJ2-3; D not resolved. Trimming shortened V by 4 bases and J by 3 bases, and 15 bases separated the two germline ends. The CDR3 spans 15 residues. From germline, CDR1 is SGHRS and CDR2 YFSETQ. For the CDR3, the DNA is TGCGCCAGCAGCCAAGTTAGAACTGGGACAGATACGCAGTATTTT. It codes for CASSQVRTGTDTQYF.

The chain links TRBV20-1 to TRBJ1-1; 8 nucleotides line up with TRBD1. The length of the CDR3 is 17 residues. V lost 5 bases to trimming and J lost 0 bases; unmatched junction nucleotides: 14. The germline gives CDR1 DFQATT, CDR2 SNEGSKA (reference sequence). CDR3 DNA sequence: TGCAGTGCTTCGTTCACAGGGGGAGATGTTATGAACACTGAAGCTTTCTTT. It codes for CSASFTGGDVMNTEAFF.

This clonotype was observed a handful of times. The chain recombines TRBV5-4 with TRBJ1-2; D is uncertain. The germline V and J ends were trimmed by 3 bases and 2 bases, with 11 bases remaining between them. The germline gives CDR1 SGHNT, CDR2 YYREEE (reference sequence). This CDR3 region has 14 residues. The CDR3, as DNA: TGTGCCAGCAGCTCGGCCGGGAGGAACTATGGCTACACCTTC. It specifies CASSSAGRNYGYTF.

The chain combines TRBV27 with TRBJ2-7; D is ambiguous. V was pared by 5 bases and J by 2 bases, with 7 bases between. Germline V lookup: CDR1 MNHEY, CDR2 SMNVEV (reference sequence). This CDR3 has 12 amino acids. CDR3 DNA: TGTGCCAGCAGTCCAACCCCCTACGAGCAGTACTTC. Translation: CASSPTPYEQYF.

This chain connects TRBV12-3 or TRBV12-4 to TRBJ1-1; a weak D match, TRBD1 (5 bases). Trimming removed 3 bases at V and 3 bases at J, with 14 bases between. The CDR3 runs to 15 residues. CDR3 sequence (DNA): TGTGCCAGCAGTTTTCCAGGGTCGGGTGACACTGAAGCTTTCTTT. Translated, it gives CASSFPGSGDTEAFF.

The chain is built from TRBV6-1 and TRBJ2-4; weak D call: TRBD1 (6 bases). The V end lost 6 bases, the J end lost 7 bases, and 16 bases lay between the germline ends. The germline V gene has CDR1 MNHNS and CDR2 SASEGT. This CDR3 contains 14 residues. CDR3 sequence: CASRPTARGNIQYF. As DNA, the CDR3 is TGTGCCAGCAGGCCCACAGCGAGGGGGAACATTCAGTACTTC.

V and J are TRBV11-1 and TRBJ2-7; D gene unclear. Germline CDR1 SGHAT, CDR2 FQDESV (reference sequence). This CDR3 has 14 residues. V gave up 1 base and J gave up 2 bases, with 9 bases separating them. DNA for the CDR3: TGTGCCAGCAGCTTAGTCCCAACGGCCTACGAGCAGTACTTC. This sequence encodes CASSLVPTAYEQYF.

This clonotype was seen only a few times. The J gene is TRBJ2-3, the V gene TRBV20-1; tentative D call: TRBD1 (6 bases). The CDR3 runs 15 residues. The V gene's germline CDR1 is DFQATT and CDR2 SNEGSKA (reference sequence). Trimming shortened V by 6 bases and J by 2 bases, and 18 bases separated the two germline ends. DNA for the CDR3: TGCAGTGCGCGAGCAGCCACAGGGTACACAGATACGCAGTATTTT. Translated, it gives CSARAATGYTDTQYF.

The chain recombines TRBV5-1 with TRBJ2-7; 14 bases match TRBD2. Germline lookup yields CDR1 SGHRS and CDR2 YFSETQ. There are 17 residues in the CDR3. The V gene end was trimmed by 4 bases and the J gene end by 0 bases; junction bases not matched to a gene: 6. CDR3 amino acids: CASSRGLAGEISYEQYF. The DNA for the CDR3 is TGCGCCAGCAGCAGGGGACTAGCGGGAGAGATCTCCTACGAGCAGTACTTC.

Many counts were recorded for this clonotype. The chain uses TRBV11-2 and TRBJ2-5, with 7 bases fitting TRBD1. Germline V gives CDR1 SGHAT, CDR2 FQNNGV. Trimming took 5 bases from V and 2 from J; bases not matched to a gene: 11. The CDR3 covers 16 residues. As DNA, the CDR3 is TGTGCCAGCAGCCCACCTACTCGGACAGGACAAGAGACCCAGTACTTC. Amino acid sequence: CASSPPTRTGQETQYF.

The V call is TRBV6-5, the J call TRBJ2-5; D not resolved. V was trimmed by 8 bases and J by 4 bases, leaving 14 bases between them. Germline V gene lookup returns CDR1 MNHEY and CDR2 SVGAGI. The CDR3 is 13 residues long. The CDR3 DNA follows: TGTGCCAGCTCGGATAAAGGCGGAGAGACCCAGTACTTC. Translation gives CASSDKGGETQYF.

Relative to its sample, this clonotype is medium-sized. The genes are TRBV6-1 and TRBJ2-7; 9 bases align to TRBD2. The CDR3 has 16 amino acids. V lost 4 bases, J lost 1 base, and 8 bases stayed unmatched. Germline CDR1 reads MNHNS; CDR2 reads SASEGT. CDR3 in amino acids: CASSALWRGGSYEQYF. For the CDR3, the DNA is TGTGCCAGCAGTGCTTTATGGCGGGGGGGATCCTACGAGCAGTACTTC.

This clonotype was seen a few times. The chain carries TRBV24-1 and TRBJ2-3; 7 positions match TRBD1. Germline CDR1 KGHDR, CDR2 SFDVKD. The CDR3 consists of 15 residues. Losses at the gene ends were 3 bases for V and 9 bases for J; bases not matched to a gene: 11. CDR3 loop: CATSDPGTRGPTQYF. CDR3 coding DNA: TGTGCCACCAGTGATCCGGGGACAAGGGGGCCAACGCAGTATTTT.

This clonotype was counted a few times. The chain employs TRBV19 and TRBJ1-3, with TRBD1 as a possible D gene (6 bases). Germline V gene data show CDR1 as LNHDA and CDR2 as SQIVND (reference sequence). V was cut by 4 bases and J by 4 bases, with 14 bases left in between. The CDR3 loop spans 15 amino acids. CDR3 DNA: TGTGCCAGTAGTACCTCTCGGGGGCCCGGAAACACCATATATTTT. This translates into CASSTSRGPGNTIYF.

The J gene is TRBJ2-7, the V gene TRBV20-1; 8 bases line up with TRBD2. This CDR3 has 15 amino acids. CDR1 is DFQATT, CDR2 SNEGSKA, per germline (reference sequence). Trimming at V came to 6 bases and at J to 4 bases, leaving 14 bases not matched to a gene. The DNA for the CDR3 is TGCAGTGCAAAGGACCTGACTAGCGCGAGTTACGAGCAGTACTTC. Translation: CSAKDLTSASYEQYF.

This clonotype was counted a few times. The chain recombines TRBV3-1 with TRBJ2-3; 8 bases agree with TRBD2. The germline V gene encodes CDR1 LGHDT and CDR2 YNNKEL (reference sequence). The ends lost 4 bases at V and 1 base at J; junction bases unmatched: 7. The length of the CDR3 is 16 residues. Written as DNA, the CDR3 is TGTGCCAGCAGCCCCACCGGGGGGGCGGGCACAGATACGCAGTATTTT. This encodes CASSPTGGAGTDTQYF.

This sequence joins TRBV7-9 and TRBJ1-4; possible D gene TRBD1, 5 bases. Germline loops: CDR1 SEHNR, CDR2 FQNEAQ (reference sequence). Trimming took 11 bases from V and 0 from J, leaving 7 bases between them. This CDR3 region has 12 residues. The CDR3 DNA follows: TGTGCCTCCAGGGCAACTAATGAAAAACTGTTTTTT. Translation: CASRATNEKLFF.

This clonotype came up a few times. This chain links TRBV5-1 with TRBJ2-4, with unresolved D. Trimming pared 0 bases from V and 6 bases from J, leaving 16 bases between. CDR3 length: 16 amino acids. Germline-derived CDR1 and CDR2 are SGHRS and YFSETQ. Here the CDR3 reads CASSLADLGYGNIQYF. As DNA, the CDR3 is TGCGCCAGCAGCTTGGCTGACCTGGGTTACGGAAACATTCAGTACTTC. The full variable domain, with the rest looked up from reference TRBV5-1 and TRBJ2-4, is KAGVTQTPRYLIKTRGQQVTLSCSPISGHRSVSWYQQTPGQGLQFLFEYFSETQRNKGNFPGRFSGRQFSNSRSEMNVSTLELGDSALYLCASSLADLGYGNIQYFGAGTRLSVL.

This clonotype has more than one count but fewer than ten. V and J are TRBV9 and TRBJ1-3; no firm D call. The CDR3 contains 12 residues. V shed 3 bases and J shed 1 base, with 2 bases lying between them. Germline CDR1 reads SGDLS; CDR2 reads YYNGEE. CDR3 sequence: CASSASGNTIYF. DNA for the CDR3: TGTGCCAGCAGCGCATCTGGAAACACCATATATTTT.

This chain joins TRBV2 and TRBJ2-1, with a possible D match to TRBD1 (6 bases). Germline V gene sequence: CDR1 SNHLY, CDR2 FYNNEI. This CDR3 is 14 amino acids long. Trimming stripped 0 bases from V and 7 bases from J, with 10 bases between. The CDR3 DNA is TGTGCCAGCAGTGAAGCCAGGGGTGGGAATGAGCAGTTCTTC. Translation gives CASSEARGGNEQFF.

This clonotype was counted only a few times. In DNA form, the CDR3 reads TGTGCCAGCAGGATGACAGTGGCCGGGGAGCTGTTTTTT. It translates to CASRMTVAGELFF. The V call is TRBV2, the J call TRBJ2-2; a possible D gene is TRBD1 (5 bases). Trimming removed 6 bases from V and 6 bases from J, with 11 bases in between. Germline V gives CDR1 SNHLY, CDR2 FYNNEI. The CDR3 consists of 13 residues. The whole variable domain, remainder taken from reference TRBV2 and TRBJ2-2, is EPEVTQTPSHQVTQMGQEVILRCVPISNHLYFYWYRQILGQKVEFLVSFYNNEISEKSEIFDDQFSVERPDGSNFTLKIRSTKLEDSAMYFCASRMTVAGELFFGEGSRLTVL.

This chain joins TRBV4-3 and TRBJ2-7, with 9 bases that match TRBD2. The CDR3 loop spans 15 amino acids. The ends lost 1 base at V and 2 bases at J; junction bases unmatched: 3. Per germline, CDR1 LGHNA and CDR2 YSLEER. In nucleotides, the CDR3 is TGCGCCAGCAGCCAAGGGCGGACTAGCGCCTACGAGCAGTACTTC. Its translation is CASSQGRTSAYEQYF.

This clonotype was detected only once. The chain recombines TRBV6-5 with TRBJ1-1; D is undetermined. CDR3 length: 13 residues. Germline V gene lookup returns CDR1 MNHEY and CDR2 SVGAGI. Trimming removed 5 bases at V and 1 base at J, with 8 bases between. CDR3 sequence: CASSETRNTEAFF. The CDR3 DNA is TGTGCCAGCAGTGAGACAAGGAACACTGAAGCTTTCTTT.

This clonotype was detected ten times or more. DNA of the CDR3: TGTGCCAGCAGCCCCGGGGGTTACGACACTGAAGCTTTCTTT. Translation gives CASSPGGYDTEAFF. The V and J genes are TRBV6-5 and TRBJ1-1, with D possibly TRBD1 on 5 matching bases. Germline CDR1 MNHEY, CDR2 SVGAGI. The CDR3 has 14 residues. V was trimmed by 6 bases and J by 3 bases, leaving 14 bases between them.

At least ten counts were recorded for this clonotype. The chain uses TRBV3-1 and TRBJ2-7; unclear D gene. V was cut by 0 bases and J by 0 bases, with 9 bases left in between. CDR1 LGHDT and CDR2 YNNKEL come from the germline V gene (reference sequence). This CDR3 is built from 15 residues. The CDR3 sequence: CASSQDLTFSYEQYF. CDR3 bases: TGTGCCAGCAGCCAAGATTTGACCTTCTCCTACGAGCAGTACTTC.